This T cell receptor beta chain was documented in a study of high-grade serous ovarian cancer treatment subgroups. Study outcomes and limitations: Tumors within one patient showed repertoire similarity of roughly 0.11 to 0.79. Only CDR3 was analyzed; CDR1 and CDR2 were not. Clonal relatedness tracked neoantigen level, and by trend copy number and mutation load.

The tumor samples were collected prior to definitive surgery or chemotherapy. The CDR3 length is 14 residues. Germline V gene lookup returns CDR1 SGHDT and CDR2 YYEEEE. V lost 5 bases to trimming and J lost 14 bases, with 25 bases between them. The table came from immunoSEQ multiplex PCR; TCRdb's copy has only in-frame clones and leaves some out. The data show some 20,000 clones, with around 79% seen just once and 5% to 7% held by the top ten. This clone was recorded once. The antigen is undetermined. The rearrangement joins TRBV5-6 to TRBJ1-2; the D is unclear. Sequencing input: tumor tissue. The sequence came from a human donor with high-grade serous ovarian cancer. CDR3 protein: CASSPEAPYGRWTF. CDR3 sequence (DNA): TGTGCCAGCAGTCCAGAGGCCCCCTATGGGAGATGGACCTTC.